This TCR beta chain was retrieved from a study of CD8 T cells in Susac syndrome. Trimming removed 2 bases from V and 4 bases from J; junction bases left unmatched: 3. The length of the CDR3 is 15 residues. Germline loops: CDR1 MNHNS, CDR2 SASEGT. It was with random hexamers that roughly 0.45 to 1 ug RNA was reverse transcribed. Each CDR3 protein gets one entry after TCRdb re-called the immunoSEQ multiplex PCR reads with MiXCR. The sample lists 150,000 to 250,000 distinct CDR3 sequences, 90% to 95% occurring once. The receptor was derived from a human donor with multiple sclerosis. This sequence joins TRBV6-1 and TRBJ1-5; 9 bases are a match to TRBD1. Sequencing was carried out using CD4+ T cells from PBMCs. The CDR3 is CASSEMGQGNQPQHF. The CDR3 nucleotides are TGTGCCAGCAGTGAAATGGGACAGGGAAATCAGCCCCAGCATTTT.